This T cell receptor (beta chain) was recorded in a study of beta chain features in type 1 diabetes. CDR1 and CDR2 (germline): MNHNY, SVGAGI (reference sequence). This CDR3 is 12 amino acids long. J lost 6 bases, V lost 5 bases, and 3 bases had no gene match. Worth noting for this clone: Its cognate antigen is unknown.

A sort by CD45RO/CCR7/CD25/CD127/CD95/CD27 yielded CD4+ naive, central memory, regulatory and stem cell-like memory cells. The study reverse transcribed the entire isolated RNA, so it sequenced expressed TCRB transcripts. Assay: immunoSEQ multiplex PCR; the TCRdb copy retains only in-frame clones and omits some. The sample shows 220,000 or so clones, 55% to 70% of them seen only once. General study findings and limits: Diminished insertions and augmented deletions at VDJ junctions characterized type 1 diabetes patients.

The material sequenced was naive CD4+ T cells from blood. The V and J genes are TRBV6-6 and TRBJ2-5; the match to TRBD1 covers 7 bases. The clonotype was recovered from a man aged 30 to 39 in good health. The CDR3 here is CASSLRGQTQYF. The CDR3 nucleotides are TGTGCCAGCAGTCTTAGGGGGCAGACCCAGTACTTC.